The 28 T cell receptor beta chains in this list originate from one sample, sequenced in a study of blood T cell repertoires in COVID-19. Clones were sequenced by immunoSEQ multiplex PCR, and TCRdb holds only the in-frame ones, with some missing. Of over 200,000 clones in the sample, around 90% were seen once. Sequencing input: peripheral blood. The receptors were gathered from a man aged 25-45 years with COVID-19, enrolled during active disease.

This clone was picked up a small number of times. V and J are TRBV7-9 and TRBJ2-2; TRBD2 aligns across 13 bases. This CDR3 region has 22 residues. Per germline, CDR1 SEHNR and CDR2 FQNEAQ (reference sequence). The trim removed 5 bases at V and 0 bases at J, leaving 18 bases unmatched. The CDR3 loop reads CASSKSPFWTSGGLTNTGELFF. DNA for the CDR3: TGTGCCAGCAGCAAGAGCCCTTTCTGGACTAGCGGGGGCCTAACGAACACCGGGGAGCTGTTTTTT. Full variable domain (rest looked up from reference TRBV7-9 and TRBJ2-2): DTGVSQNPRHKITKRGQNVTFRCDPISEHNRLYWYRQTLGQGPEFLTYFQNEAQLEKSRLLSDRFSAERPKGSFSTLEIQRTEQGDSAMYLCASSKSPFWTSGGLTNTGELFFGEGSRLTVL.

The chain recombines TRBV28 with TRBJ1-1, with D perhaps TRBD1 (6 bases). The CDR3 length is 14 residues. The germline CDR1 and CDR2 sequences are MDHEN and SYDVKM. Deletions cut 6 bases from V and 5 bases from J, with 16 bases between. CDR3 bases: TGTGCCAGCAGAAACAGGGATAGCGAAACTGAAGCTTTCTTT. Protein: CASRNRDSETEAFF.

The rearrangement uses TRBV15 and TRBJ2-5; TRBD2 aligns across 10 bases. Germline values: CDR1 LNHNV, CDR2 YYDKDF (reference sequence). The V gene end was trimmed by 5 bases and the J gene end by 1 base; junction bases not matched to a gene: 7. CDR3 length equals 16 residues. CDR3 residues: CATSFNGLAAQETQYF. For the CDR3, the DNA is TGTGCCACCAGCTTCAACGGACTAGCGGCCCAAGAGACCCAGTACTTC.

V gene TRBV4-3 combines with J gene TRBJ1-2, with 12 bases matching TRBD1. The CDR3 extends over 14 amino acids. V lost 0 bases and J lost 8; bases outside the gene matches: 1. Germline lookup yields CDR1 LGHNA and CDR2 YSLEER. The chain's CDR3 is CASSQDGTGGGYTF. For the CDR3, the DNA is TGCGCCAGCAGCCAAGATGGGACAGGGGGCGGCTACACCTTC.

The V and J genes are TRBV9 and TRBJ2-7; D remains unclear. CDR1 SGDLS and CDR2 YYNGEE come from the germline V gene. The CDR3 is made up of 15 amino acids. V lost 4 bases and J lost 2, with 16 bases in between. As DNA, the CDR3 is TGTGCCAGCAGCTCTCACCCTAGGAGTCCCTACGAGCAGTACTTC. Translated, it gives CASSSHPRSPYEQYF.

The chain carries TRBV9 and TRBJ2-1; 12 nucleotides align to TRBD2. Germline CDR1 is SGDLS and CDR2 is YYNGEE. The CDR3 has 17 residues. The ends lost 1 base at V and 7 bases at J; junction bases unmatched: 9. Here the CDR3 reads CASSVLAGGPRRNEQFF. DNA for the CDR3: TGTGCCAGCAGCGTACTAGCGGGAGGGCCAAGACGAAATGAGCAGTTCTTC.

The J gene is TRBJ1-2, the V gene TRBV7-3; D not resolved. The germline V gene encodes CDR1 SGHTA and CDR2 FQGTGA. V gave up 2 bases and J gave up 5 bases, with 9 bases separating them. CDR3 size: 13 residues. The CDR3 is CASSLYPLYGYTF. The CDR3 DNA reads as TGTGCCAGCAGCTTATACCCACTATATGGCTACACCTTC. The variable domain in full, with the rest retrieved from reference TRBV7-3 and TRBJ1-2, is GAGVSQTPSNKVTEKGKYVELRCDPISGHTALYWYRQSLGQGPEFLIYFQGTGAADDSGLPNDRFFAVRPEGSVSTLKIQRTERGDSAVYLCASSLYPLYGYTFGSGTRLTVV.

This chain connects TRBV28 to TRBJ1-1, with 10 nucleotides matching TRBD1. The V segment lost 4 bases and the J segment 3 bases; nucleotides outside the gene matches: 5. The CDR3 consists of 15 residues. CDR1 and CDR2 from the germline V gene are MDHEN and SYDVKM. The CDR3 bases are TGTGCCAGCAGTTCCCGGGACAGGGGTTACACTGAAGCTTTCTTT. Translating it yields CASSSRDRGYTEAFF.

This chain links TRBV6-1 with TRBJ2-7; weak D call: TRBD1 (5 bases). Germline V gene data show CDR1 as MNHNS and CDR2 as SASEGT. This CDR3 region has 15 residues. Trimming stripped 3 bases from V and 2 bases from J, with 14 bases between. The CDR3 nucleotides are TGTGCCAGCAGTGACCCGGCCAGGGTAACCTACGAGCAGTACTTC. It yields the protein CASSDPARVTYEQYF.

This clone was recorded a few times. The gene calls are TRBV7-3 and TRBJ1-2; 7 nucleotides line up with TRBD1. The V gene end was trimmed by 8 bases and the J gene end by 5 bases; junction bases not matched to a gene: 8. Germline-derived CDR1 and CDR2 are SGHTA and FQGTGA. The CDR3 has 13 residues. CDR3 DNA: TGTGCCAGCGGCCGGGACAGAGATTATGGCTACACCTTC. Protein product: CASGRDRDYGYTF.

The chain uses TRBV30 and TRBJ1-2; D may be TRBD1 (5 bases). Per germline, CDR1 GTSNPN and CDR2 SVGIG (reference sequence). V was clipped by 1 base and J by 2 bases, with 8 bases between them. This CDR3 contains 13 residues. The CDR3 protein is CAWSGQINYGYTF. The CDR3 DNA is TGTGCCTGGAGTGGACAGATAAACTATGGCTACACCTTC.

The chain is built from TRBV19 and TRBJ2-1; TRBD1 is a possible D gene (5 bases). Germline CDR1 reads LNHDA; CDR2 reads SQIVND (reference sequence). The CDR3 covers 14 residues. Trimming took 5 bases from V and 3 from J, leaving 11 bases between them. The CDR3 DNA follows: TGTGCCAGTAGTCTTCAGGGCCGCTACAATGAGCAGTTCTTC. Residues: CASSLQGRYNEQFF.

The chain links TRBV4-3 to TRBJ1-4, with a weak D call TRBD1 (5 bases). V was cut by 1 base and J by 6 bases, with 9 bases left in between. This CDR3 is 14 amino acids long. Germline V gene data show CDR1 as LGHNA and CDR2 as YSLEER. The CDR3 DNA is TGCGCCAGCAGCCAAGTCCAGGGTGATGAAAAACTGTTTTTT. Its translation is CASSQVQGDEKLFF.

The J gene is TRBJ2-7, the V gene TRBV5-6, with 8 bases fitting TRBD1. This CDR3 has 15 residues. Trimming removed 2 bases from V and 2 bases from J; junction bases left unmatched: 6. Germline V gene sequence: CDR1 SGHDT, CDR2 YYEEEE. The CDR3 sequence is CASSFRPGQAYEQYF. The CDR3 coding sequence is TGTGCCAGCAGCTTCAGACCGGGACAGGCCTACGAGCAGTACTTC.

The J gene is TRBJ2-5, the V gene TRBV6-2 or TRBV6-3; a weak D match, TRBD1 (6 bases). The CDR3 contains 12 residues. The V gene lost 2 bases and the J gene lost 5 bases, with 6 bases spanning the gap. Germline lookup yields CDR1 MNHEY and CDR2 SVGEGT. The CDR3 nucleotides read TGTGCCAGCAGTTACCAGGGGGAGACCCAGTACTTC. This gives the protein CASSYQGETQYF.

The chain combines TRBV30 with TRBJ2-2, with a possible D match to TRBD2 (5 bases). The V end lost 3 bases, the J end lost 1 base, and 6 bases lay between the germline ends. This CDR3 contains 13 residues. CDR1 is GTSNPN and CDR2 is SVGIG in the germline V gene (reference sequence). CDR3 DNA sequence: TGTGCCTGGAGCGGGGAGAACACCGGGGAGCTGTTTTTT. It specifies CAWSGENTGELFF.

This clone came up a few times. V gene TRBV3-1 (or the pseudogene TRBV3-2) combines with J gene TRBJ2-7; 14 bases fit TRBD2. The V and J ends lost 1 base and 2 bases, in that order; junction bases with no gene match: 1. This CDR3 region has 16 residues. The germline V gene encodes CDR1 LGHDT and CDR2 YNNKEL (reference sequence). CDR3 loop: CASSQGTSGRPYEQYF. The DNA for the CDR3 is TGTGCCAGCAGCCAAGGGACTAGCGGGAGGCCCTACGAGCAGTACTTC.

The chain carries TRBV15 and TRBJ2-7; 10 nucleotides agree with TRBD2. Germline lookup yields CDR1 LNHNV and CDR2 YYDKDF (reference sequence). Trimming at V came to 5 bases and at J to 5 bases, leaving 9 bases not matched to a gene. The CDR3 has 15 residues. For the CDR3, the DNA is TGTGCCACCAGCCGTCGGAGCGGGAGGGTCGACGAGCAGTACTTC. Amino acid sequence: CATSRRSGRVDEQYF.

DNA of the CDR3: TGCGCCAGCAGCCCTGACACAATAGGTGGAAACACCATATATTTT. Translation gives CASSPDTIGGNTIYF. The rearrangement links TRBV5-1 to TRBJ1-3; D remains unclear. This CDR3 is built from 15 residues. V was pared by 4 bases and J by 3 bases, with 14 bases between. CDR1 SGHRS and CDR2 YFSETQ come from the germline V gene.

This chain links TRBV27 with TRBJ2-2; TRBD1 aligns across 8 bases. Germline V lookup: CDR1 MNHEY, CDR2 SMNVEV (reference sequence). This CDR3 contains 16 residues. V lost 3 bases, J lost 1 base, and 4 bases stayed unmatched. CDR3 coding DNA: TGTGCCAGCAGTTTCAGGGGGCTAGTGAACACCGGGGAGCTGTTTTTT. As protein: CASSFRGLVNTGELFF.

The J gene is TRBJ1-1, the V gene TRBV21-1; whether TRBD1, the table's D call, matches the DNA was not checked. TRBV21-1 is a documented pseudogene. This CDR3 has 14 residues. CDR3 residues: CASTCDRVNTEAFF. The CDR3 coding sequence is TGTGCCAGCACCTGTGACAGGGTGAACACTGAAGCTTTCTTT.

The chain employs TRBV6-6 and TRBJ1-5; D gene uncertain. V was pared by 0 bases and J by 7 bases, with 4 bases between. CDR1 is MNHNY and CDR2 is SVGAGI in the germline V gene (reference sequence). This CDR3 is built from 12 residues. CDR3 region: CASSYSQQPQHF. The CDR3 region has the DNA TGTGCCAGCAGTTACTCTCAACAGCCCCAGCATTTT.

The rearrangement joins TRBV19 to TRBJ1-2; D ambiguous. The germline V gene has CDR1 LNHDA and CDR2 SQIVND (reference sequence). Trimming removed 6 bases at V and 0 bases at J, with 14 bases between. The CDR3 consists of 15 residues. The CDR3 coding sequence is TGTGCCAGTAGGCCCCGCGACACCACTAACTATGGCTACACCTTC. This encodes CASRPRDTTNYGYTF.

The CDR3: CASSFAGTGREAFF. Written as DNA, the CDR3 is TGTGCCAGCAGCTTCGCCGGGACAGGAAGAGAAGCTTTCTTT. V and J are TRBV7-9 and TRBJ1-1; 8 bases map to TRBD1. CDR3 length: 14 amino acids. V trimming: 3 bases; J trimming: 8 bases; junction bases outside the gene matches: 8. CDR1 is SEHNR and CDR2 is FQNEAQ in the germline V gene (reference sequence). The complete variable domain, with remaining parts taken from reference TRBV7-9 and TRBJ1-1, reads DTGVSQNPRHKITKRGQNVTFRCDPISEHNRLYWYRQTLGQGPEFLTYFQNEAQLEKSRLLSDRFSAERPKGSFSTLEIQRTEQGDSAMYLCASSFAGTGREAFFGQGTRLTVV.

The chain employs TRBV15 and TRBJ2-5, with 9 bases that match TRBD2. CDR1 is LNHNV, CDR2 YYDKDF, per germline (reference sequence). Losses at the gene ends were 3 bases for V and 0 bases for J; bases not matched to a gene: 2. This CDR3 region has 15 residues. The CDR3 DNA reads as TGTGCCACCAGCAGGCGGGGGGGGGACCAAGAGACCCAGTACTTC. This translates into CATSRRGGDQETQYF.

The V gene is TRBV7-2, the J gene TRBJ2-7, with D possibly TRBD1 on 6 matching bases. The CDR3 length is 15 residues. V shed 5 bases and J shed 1 base, with 15 bases lying between them. Germline V gives CDR1 SGHTA, CDR2 FQGNSA. This chain's CDR3 is CASSPDPGQSYEQYF. The CDR3 nucleotides read TGTGCCAGCAGCCCAGACCCAGGACAGTCCTACGAGCAGTACTTC.

The chain links TRBV5-4 to TRBJ2-7, with D possibly matching TRBD2 (5 bases). This CDR3 comprises 14 residues. V lost 2 bases and J 1 base, leaving 10 bases between the germline ends. Germline V gene data show CDR1 as SGHNT and CDR2 as YYREEE (reference sequence). Here the CDR3 DNA reads TGTGCCAGCAGCTTAGAACTAGAATCCTACGAGCAGTACTTC. This sequence encodes CASSLELESYEQYF.

V usage is TRBV28 and J usage is TRBJ2-6; D gene unclear. The V gene lost 5 bases and the J gene lost 0 bases, with 11 bases spanning the gap. CDR1 and CDR2 (germline): MDHEN, SYDVKM. This CDR3 is built from 16 residues. CDR3 region: CASSIDFGSGANVLTF. CDR3 coding DNA: TGTGCCAGCAGTATAGACTTTGGCTCTGGGGCCAACGTCCTGACTTTC.